Below, 28 T cell receptor beta chains from the same sample are listed, as sequenced in a study of T cells in Graves' hyperthyroidism and ophthalmopathy. Amplified TCR beta CDR3 regions came from RNA transcripts. With the HTBI primer set, the TCR CDR3 went through a first round of RT-PCR. TCRdb re-analysed the multiplex PCR reads in MiXCR, keeping a single row per CDR3 protein. The table records 250,000 to 350,000 distinct CDR3 sequences, about 20% of them present only once. Sequencing used blood. The origin of the receptors is a man younger than 45 with Graves' ophthalmopathy.

The V call is TRBV7-2, the J call TRBJ2-3; 9 bases fit TRBD1. The CDR3 loop spans 15 amino acids. Trimming removed 6 bases from V and 5 bases from J; junction bases left unmatched: 9. CDR1 is SGHTA, CDR2 FQGNSA, per germline. CDR3 loop: CASRPTGGRRDTQYF. The DNA of the CDR3 is TGTGCCAGCAGGCCGACAGGGGGTCGACGAGATACGCAGTATTTT.

In its sample, this clonotype was seen many times. The V call is TRBV2, the J call TRBJ1-3; D gene unclear. This CDR3 has 15 amino acids. V was shortened by 6 bases and J by 1 base, with 13 bases between the two germline ends. CDR1 and CDR2 from the germline V gene are SNHLY and FYNNEI. This CDR3 is CASRRERASGNTIYF. The CDR3 bases are TGTGCCAGCAGGAGGGAGAGGGCTTCTGGAAACACCATATATTTT.

This clonotype showed up many times. The rearrangement joins TRBV10-3 to TRBJ2-1; 8 bases align to TRBD1. Germline V gives CDR1 ENHRY, CDR2 SYGVKD. Unmatched junction bases numbered 7, after V lost 6 bases and J lost 6 bases. The CDR3 length is 14 residues. CDR3 coding DNA: TGTGCCATCAGCGGGACAGGAAGGAGCAATGAGCAGTTCTTC. As protein: CAISGTGRSNEQFF.

This clonotype was seen only a few times. This chain uses TRBV19 with TRBJ1-5, with D maybe TRBD1 (5 bases). This CDR3 contains 15 residues. Germline CDR1 and CDR2: LNHDA and SQIVND (reference sequence). Trimming removed 4 bases at V and 2 bases at J, with 12 bases between. The CDR3 is CASSRGTQGNQPQHF. In DNA, the CDR3 is TGTGCCAGTAGTAGGGGGACCCAGGGCAATCAGCCCCAGCATTTT.

V gene TRBV5-5 combines with J gene TRBJ1-5; no clear D. Trimming took 2 bases from V and 7 from J, leaving 13 bases between them. This CDR3 comprises 14 residues. Germline CDR1 reads SGHKS; CDR2 reads YYEKEE (reference sequence). CDR3 in amino acids: CASSFGQAVQPQHF. For the CDR3, the DNA is TGTGCCAGCAGCTTTGGCCAGGCCGTCCAGCCCCAGCATTTT.

This clonotype was found a few times. The rearrangement joins TRBV27 to TRBJ1-1; TRBD1 might be the D (5 bases). V lost 6 bases and J 0 bases, leaving 11 bases between the germline ends. This CDR3 comprises 14 residues. CDR1 and CDR2 from the germline V gene are MNHEY and SMNVEV (reference sequence). The CDR3: CASSQTEMNTEAFF. As DNA, the CDR3 is TGTGCCAGCAGCCAGACAGAGATGAACACTGAAGCTTTCTTT.

This clonotype was seen many times. The V call is TRBV2, the J call TRBJ2-5, with 7 bases lining up with TRBD1. Trimming removed 4 bases from V and 2 bases from J; junction bases left unmatched: 4. The CDR3 is made up of 14 amino acids. Germline assignment: CDR1 SNHLY and CDR2 FYNNEI. The CDR3 here is CASSVLGQQETQYF. The CDR3 DNA sequence: TGTGCCAGCAGTGTATTGGGACAGCAAGAGACCCAGTACTTC.

This clonotype was counted at least ten times. The V gene is TRBV19, the J gene TRBJ1-2, with a weak D call TRBD1 (5 bases). CDR1 is LNHDA and CDR2 is SQIVND in the germline V gene (reference sequence). V dropped 4 bases and J dropped 8 bases, with 11 bases sitting between them. This CDR3 region has 12 residues. CDR3 coding DNA: TGTGCCAGTAGTACCTACAGGAACGGCTACACCTTC. It encodes CASSTYRNGYTF.

This clonotype was counted ten times or more. The chain employs TRBV11-2 and TRBJ2-1; D may match TRBD1 or TRBD2 (5 bases each). The CDR3 runs 12 residues. The germline CDR1 and CDR2 sequences are SGHAT and FQNNGV. The V end lost 4 bases, the J end lost 9 bases, and 10 bases lay between the germline ends. The CDR3 region has the DNA TGTGCCAGCAGCTCCGCTGGGACTGAGCAGTTCTTC. It specifies CASSSAGTEQFF. Combining the CDR3 with reference TRBV11-2 and TRBJ2-1 gives the whole variable domain EAGVAQSPRYKIIEKRQSVAFWCNPISGHATLYWYQQILGQGPKLLIQFQNNGVVDDSQLPKDRFSAERLKGVDSTLKIQPAKLEDSAVYLCASSSAGTEQFFGPGTRLTVL.

This clonotype occurred many times. The chain is built from TRBV28 and TRBJ2-3, with 10 bases aligning to TRBD2. J lost 11 bases, V lost 6 bases, and 11 bases had no gene match. Germline-derived CDR1 and CDR2 are MDHEN and SYDVKM. The CDR3 has 14 residues. The CDR3 nucleotides are TGTGCCAGCAGAATAGCGGGAGGACTGACGAAGCAGTATTTT. It yields the protein CASRIAGGLTKQYF.

The chain recombines TRBV7-9 with TRBJ1-5; TRBD1 aligns across 9 bases. The CDR3 contains 15 residues. Germline CDR1 SEHNR, CDR2 FQNEAQ (reference sequence). Germline trimming cut 6 bases from V and 6 bases from J; bases unmatched to any gene: 9. The CDR3 sequence: CASSSGTGSIQPQHF. The CDR3 DNA follows: TGTGCCAGCAGTTCCGGGACAGGGTCTATTCAGCCCCAGCATTTT.

Many counts were recorded for this clonotype. V is TRBV28 and J is TRBJ2-5, with TRBD1 matching 7 bases. Germline V gene sequence: CDR1 MDHEN, CDR2 SYDVKM. The J segment lost 2 bases and the V segment lost 6 bases, leaving 9 bases of the junction unmatched. The CDR3 contains 15 residues. CDR3 sequence: CASSSLGTAQETQYF. Here the CDR3 DNA reads TGTGCCAGCAGCAGCTTAGGGACAGCGCAAGAGACCCAGTACTTC.

The CDR3 DNA reads TGTGCCAGCAGCCCCGACAGGGCGCGTAAAGCTTTCTTT. Residues: CASSPDRARKAFF. This chain connects TRBV11-1 to TRBJ1-1; 7 bases are a match to TRBD1. The germline gives CDR1 SGHAT, CDR2 FQDESV (reference sequence). With V trimmed by 5 bases and J by 9 bases, 9 bases remained unmatched. The CDR3 consists of 13 residues.

V and J are TRBV27 and TRBJ2-7, with 7 bases lining up with TRBD1. Germline V gives CDR1 MNHEY, CDR2 SMNVEV (reference sequence). The CDR3 sequence is 16 residues long. Germline trimming cut 3 bases from V and 0 bases from J; bases unmatched to any gene: 8. The CDR3 loop reads CASSFRQGWSSYEQYF. In nucleotides, the CDR3 is TGTGCCAGCAGTTTCCGACAGGGATGGAGCTCCTACGAGCAGTACTTC.

This clonotype was seen a handful of times. This sequence joins TRBV15 and TRBJ2-1; 15 nucleotides line up with TRBD2. Germline V gene lookup returns CDR1 LNHNV and CDR2 YYDKDF (reference sequence). J was trimmed by 2 bases and V by 1 base; bases with no gene match: 9. This CDR3 contains 20 residues. Written as DNA, the CDR3 is TGTGCCACCAGCAGAGGCGGACTAGCGGGAGGGCCAGGTACCTACAATGAGCAGTTCTTC. It codes for CATSRGGLAGGPGTYNEQFF. Combining the CDR3 with reference TRBV15 and TRBJ2-1 gives the whole variable domain DAMVIQNPRYQVTQFGKPVTLSCSQTLNHNVMYWYQQKSSQAPKLLFHYYDKDFNNEADTPDNFQSRRPNTSFCFLDIRSPGLGDTAMYLCATSRGGLAGGPGTYNEQFFGPGTRLTVL.

The chain employs TRBV20-1 and TRBJ2-1, with 11 bases aligning to TRBD2. The CDR3 has 16 amino acids. The germline gives CDR1 DFQATT, CDR2 SNEGSKA (reference sequence). Germline trimming cut 2 bases from V and 6 bases from J; bases unmatched to any gene: 9. This chain's CDR3 is CSARRTSGLRGNEQFF. CDR3 nucleotides: TGCAGTGCTAGAAGGACTAGCGGGCTTCGGGGCAATGAGCAGTTCTTC.

This clonotype came up many times. The V gene is TRBV7-8, the J gene TRBJ2-1; the D gene is possibly TRBD1 (6 bases). Germline assignment: CDR1 SGHVS and CDR2 FQNEAQ. Deletions cut 1 base from V and 4 bases from J, with 8 bases between. CDR3 length: 14 residues. CDR3 coding DNA: TGTGCCAGCAGCTTAGGACAGGCGTACAATGAGCAGTTCTTC. Translating it yields CASSLGQAYNEQFF.

The rearrangement links TRBV12-3 or TRBV12-4 to TRBJ2-7, with TRBD2 matching over 9 bases. The CDR3 spans 15 residues. The trim removed 4 bases at V and 1 base at J, leaving 5 bases unmatched. The CDR3 coding sequence is TGTGCCAGCAGTTCGGGACTAGCAGTTTCCTACGAGCAGTACTTC. It encodes CASSSGLAVSYEQYF.

The gene calls are TRBV5-1 and TRBJ1-5; D perhaps matches TRBD1 (6 bases). CDR3 length: 14 residues. In germline, CDR1 is SGHRS, CDR2 YFSETQ. V was cut by 4 bases and J by 7 bases, with 15 bases left in between. In nucleotides, the CDR3 is TGCGCCAGCAGCCCGACAGGTTCGGACCAGCCCCAGCATTTT. Translating gives CASSPTGSDQPQHF.

This clonotype was seen at least ten times. For the CDR3, the DNA is TGCGCCAGCAACAGGGGAATAGGGACTGAAGCTTTCTTT. Translated: CASNRGIGTEAFF. V gene TRBV5-1 combines with J gene TRBJ1-1; 7 positions agree with TRBD1. J gave up 5 bases and V 6 bases, and 7 bases lay outside the gene matches. Germline CDR1 is SGHRS and CDR2 is YFSETQ. The CDR3 extends over 13 amino acids.

This clonotype was counted at least ten times. This chain links TRBV28 with TRBJ2-3, with a weak D call TRBD2 (6 bases). The CDR3 consists of 16 residues. The germline V and J ends were trimmed by 5 bases and 0 bases, with 15 bases remaining between them. The germline gives CDR1 MDHEN, CDR2 SYDVKM. The CDR3 DNA sequence: TGTGCCAGCAGTCACCCAGCGGGCAGGAGCACAGATACGCAGTATTTT. It specifies CASSHPAGRSTDTQYF.

In this sample, this clonotype turned up many times. The chain employs TRBV18 and TRBJ1-1; no reliable D call. Germline V gene data show CDR1 as KGHSH and CDR2 as LQKENI. Trimming left V 6 bases short and J 0 bases short, with 8 bases between. This CDR3 comprises 13 residues. The CDR3, as DNA: TGTGCCAGCTCCGAGTCAATGAACACTGAAGCTTTCTTT. It is translated as CASSESMNTEAFF.

The chain joins TRBV20-1 to TRBJ2-1; 10 bases agree with TRBD2. The CDR3 is made up of 19 amino acids. Germline V gives CDR1 DFQATT, CDR2 SNEGSKA (reference sequence). V gave up 5 bases and J gave up 9 bases; unmatched junction bases: 25. The CDR3 region is CSAPNDRGDLAGVVGEQFF. For the CDR3, the DNA is TGCAGTGCTCCGAACGACAGGGGCGACCTAGCGGGAGTAGTAGGTGAGCAGTTCTTC.

This clonotype has a count of ten or more. The gene calls are TRBV6-1 and TRBJ1-1; 10 bases are shared with TRBD1. The CDR3 has 17 amino acids. Germline V lookup: CDR1 MNHNS, CDR2 SASEGT. Unmatched junction bases numbered 10, after V lost 5 bases and J lost 1 base. CDR3 DNA: TGTGCCAGCAGTCGTAGGGACAGGGGACGGGGGAACACTGAAGCTTTCTTT. Its protein product is CASSRRDRGRGNTEAFF.

The sample holds many counts of this clonotype. This chain links TRBV12-3 or TRBV12-4 with TRBJ1-1, with a possible D match to TRBD1 (6 bases). This CDR3 has 15 residues. V was clipped by 7 bases and J by 4 bases, with 19 bases between them. CDR3 in DNA: TGTGCCAGCACTCACAGACCGGGACACCGCACTGAAGCTTTCTTT. Its protein is CASTHRPGHRTEAFF.

This clonotype was counted a few times. This chain connects TRBV20-1 to TRBJ2-2, with a weak D call TRBD1 (5 bases). The CDR3 runs 14 residues. CDR1 and CDR2 from the germline V gene are DFQATT and SNEGSKA (reference sequence). V gave up 4 bases and J gave up 7 bases, with 16 bases separating them. DNA for the CDR3: TGCAGTGCTAAGATAAGGGGCGATGGCGGGGAGCTGTTTTTT. As protein: CSAKIRGDGGELFF.

This clonotype was recorded a few times. This chain uses TRBV6-5 with TRBJ1-1; D gene unclear. CDR1 and CDR2 (germline): MNHEY, SVGAGI. Trimming cost V 2 bases and J 1 base, with 14 bases left between them. The CDR3 has 16 residues. CDR3 protein: CASSYDRNGANTEAFF. The DNA for the CDR3 is TGTGCCAGCAGTTACGATAGGAATGGAGCGAACACTGAAGCTTTCTTT.

The rearrangement links TRBV20-1 to TRBJ2-3; TRBD1 aligns across 11 bases. The CDR3 is made up of 15 amino acids. The V and J ends lost 0 bases and 6 bases, in that order; junction bases with no gene match: 5. Germline V lookup: CDR1 DFQATT, CDR2 SNEGSKA (reference sequence). In DNA, the CDR3 is TGCAGTGCTAGAGACCCGGACAGGGGGCGGGATACGCAGTATTTT. Encoded protein: CSARDPDRGRDTQYF.